This is a list of T cell receptor beta chains from one sample in a study of T cells after yellow fever vaccination. From the 5' RACE reads, TCRdb called clonotypes with MiXCR, one entry per CDR3 protein. The data show roughly 260,000 distinct CDR3 sequences, with 10% to 15% seen just once and less than 0.55% held by the top ten. The input for sequencing was CD4+ T cells sorted from PBMCs, taken 45 days after the yellow fever booster vaccination. The receptors were sampled from a man younger than 40 who received the YFV17D yellow fever vaccine. The CDR3 runs from the conserved cysteine through the conserved F or W. The D gene is left open where the match is weak. Size values are once, few and many counts, or a class for expanded clones, and some rows have none.

>TRBJ1-2|.|TRBV5-4|.
TGTGCCAGCAGCACCCAAACAGGACTCCTAGGCTACACCTTC
CASSTQTGLLGYTF
>TRBJ2-5|.|TRBV7-2|.
TGTGCCAGCAGCTTAGTCGCGGAGACCCAGTACTTC
CASSLVAETQYF
>TRBJ2-1|.|TRBV24-1|.
TGTGCCACCAGTGATTACCAAAACAATGAGCAGTTCTTC
CATSDYQNNEQFF
>TRBJ2-3|few|TRBV28|.
TGTGCCAGCAGTTTAAAGGGACAAGGCCAGGGTACGCAGTATTTT
CASSLKGQGQGTQYF
>TRBJ1-6|.|TRBV7-2|.
TGTGCCAGCAGCCAAGCAGTGTTTTCACCCCTCCACTTT
CASSQAVFSPLHF
>TRBJ2-3|.|TRBV18|.
TGTGCCAGCACAAAGCGGTCAGATACGCAGTATTTT
CASTKRSDTQYF
>TRBJ2-7|many|TRBV27|.
TGTGCCAGCAGTTGGAAAGGACAGATGAGATTGTGGGAGCAGTACTTC
CASSWKGQMRLWEQYF
>TRBJ2-7|.|TRBV4-3|.
TGCGCCAGCAGCCAAGATAGCGGAACCTACGAGCAGTACTTC
CASSQDSGTYEQYF
>TRBJ2-5|.|TRBV20-1|TRBD2
TGCAGTGCTAGAGTTTGGTCTAGCGGGAGAGTTGGGGAGACCCAGTACTTC
CSARVWSSGRVGETQYF
>TRBJ2-3|.|TRBV7-9|.
TGTGCCAGCAGCCCCCAAGGAAATACGCAGTATTTT
CASSPQGNTQYF
>TRBJ1-2|.|TRBV7-2|.
TGTGCCAGCAGCTTAGTGATTTGGGGGGATTATGGCTACACCTTC
CASSLVIWGDYGYTF
>TRBJ2-4|.|TRBV15|.
TGTGCCACCAGCAGAGATCTAGACACCAAAAACATTCAGTACTTC
CATSRDLDTKNIQYF
>TRBJ1-2|few|TRBV28|.
TGTGCCAGCGGCCATCTAGGGGGCTACACCTTC
CASGHLGGYTF
>TRBJ2-5|few|TRBV20-1|.
TGCAGTGCTAGAGATCTCGGGATAGAGACCCAGTACTTC
CSARDLGIETQYF
>TRBJ1-6|few|TRBV7-8|.
TGTGCCAGCAGCTTAGTTGGGACCGATAATTCACCCCTCCACTTT
CASSLVGTDNSPLHF
>TRBJ2-2|few|TRBV12-3/TRBV12-4|.
TGTGCCAGCAGCTCCCCGCCGAACACCGGGGAGCTGTTTTTT
CASSSPPNTGELFF
>TRBJ1-5|.|TRBV10-2|.
TGCGCCAGCGGACTGCCAGGGATAAATCAGCCCCAGCATTTT
CASGLPGINQPQHF
>TRBJ2-7|few|TRBV5-1|.
TGCGCCAGCAGCTCCGGGGCTAGTCCGGTCGAGCAGTACTTC
CASSSGASPVEQYF
>TRBJ1-5|.|TRBV24-1|TRBD1
TGTGCCACCAGTGACTCAGGGGGAGGGAATCAGCCCCAGCATTTT
CATSDSGGGNQPQHF
>TRBJ2-7|.|TRBV5-6|.
TGTGCCAGCACCCCTGGGGTCGGATCCTCCTACGAGCAGTACTTC
CASTPGVGSSYEQYF
>TRBJ2-1|many|TRBV29-1|TRBD2
TGCAGCGTTGTAGGGACACCCGGGACTAGCGGGAGGAGCTCCTACAATGAGCAGTTCTTC
CSVVGTPGTSGRSSYNEQFF
>TRBJ1-2|many|TRBV5-8|.
TGTGCCAGCAGCGCTACAGGGAAGTATGGCTACACCTTC
CASSATGKYGYTF
>TRBJ2-2|.|TRBV20-1|.
TGCAGTGCTAGAGGCAGAGGGAACACCGGGGAGCTGTTTTTT
CSARGRGNTGELFF
>TRBJ2-5|.|TRBV28|.
TGTGCCATCCATAGCCAGGACTACCAAGAGACCCAGTACTTC
CAIHSQDYQETQYF
>TRBJ2-7|few|TRBV11-2|.
TGTGCCAGCAGCTCCCGGGCAGAGGTAGGCGAGCAGTACTTC
CASSSRAEVGEQYF
>TRBJ2-3|.|TRBV29-1|TRBD2
TGCAGCGTTGCAGACGGGAGGGCCGCAGATACGCAGTATTTT
CSVADGRAADTQYF
>TRBJ2-3|.|TRBV20-1|.
TGCACCACCACACACCCGCGGGCCGGTACGCAGTATTTT
CTTTHPRAGTQYF
>TRBJ2-1|few|TRBV7-9|.
TGTGCCAGCAGCTCAACTAGCCGTTGGTCCAATGAGCAGTTCTTC
CASSSTSRWSNEQFF
>TRBJ2-5|.|TRBV3-1|.
TGTGCCAGCCGTCCGGGACGGGTTGGGGAGGCCCAGTACTTC
CASRPGRVGEAQYF
>TRBJ2-3|many|TRBV9|.
TGTGCCAGCAGCGCTCTGACCGTGCATACGCAGTATTTT
CASSALTVHTQYF
>TRBJ2-2|few|TRBV7-2|TRBD1
TGTGCCAGCAGCGTACAGGGGCGAGGCACCGGGGAGCTGTTTTTT
CASSVQGRGTGELFF
>TRBJ1-1|few|TRBV18|TRBD1
TGTGCCAGCTCACAAGGGACAGGGAGCACTGAAGCTTTCTTT
CASSQGTGSTEAFF
>TRBJ2-7|.|TRBV11-2|.
TGTGCCAGCAGCTTCAACTCCCCGCGCGAGCAGTACTTC
CASSFNSPREQYF
>TRBJ2-3|few|TRBV27|TRBD2
TGTGCCAGCACCCGAGGAGCGGGGACAGATACGCAGTATTTT
CASTRGAGTDTQYF
>TRBJ1-5|few|TRBV20-1|TRBD1
TGCAGTGCTACGCTAGACAGGGGACAGCCCCAGCATTTT
CSATLDRGQPQHF
>TRBJ1-2|.|TRBV5-1|.
TGCGCCAGCAGCGTAAATCCACCGGTCTATGGCTACACCTTC
CASSVNPPVYGYTF
>TRBJ2-5|few|TRBV9|TRBD2
TGTGCCAGCAGCGTATACGCGGGAGGAGTAGAGACCCAGTACTTC
CASSVYAGGVETQYF
>TRBJ2-7|few|TRBV6-1|TRBD2
TGTGCCAGCAGTACGACTAGCGGGAGTTCCTACGAGCAGTACTTC
CASSTTSGSSYEQYF
>TRBJ1-1|few|TRBV29-1|.
TGCAGCGTTGATTTGGGGAGGAACACTGAAGCTTTCTTT
CSVDLGRNTEAFF
>TRBJ2-1|.|TRBV6-2/TRBV6-3|TRBD2
TGTGCCAGCAGTGTCGCGGGTAGCGGGAGTTACAATGAGCAGTTCTTC
CASSVAGSGSYNEQFF
>TRBJ1-1|.|TRBV20-1|TRBD1
TGCAGTGCCATACGACAGGGGAACACTGAAGCTTTCTTT
CSAIRQGNTEAFF
>TRBJ1-6|.|TRBV5-1|.
TGCGCCAGCAGCCCGGGTACCTATAATTCACCCCTCCACTTT
CASSPGTYNSPLHF
>TRBJ2-1|many|TRBV7-8|TRBD2
TGTGCCAGCAGCTTAGCGCGGCGGGAGACCCTCTACAATGAGCAGTTCTTC
CASSLARRETLYNEQFF
>TRBJ1-6|.|TRBV5-6|.
TGTGCCAGCAGCTTCCAACAGCTCTCAAGTTCACCCCTCCACTTT
CASSFQQLSSSPLHF